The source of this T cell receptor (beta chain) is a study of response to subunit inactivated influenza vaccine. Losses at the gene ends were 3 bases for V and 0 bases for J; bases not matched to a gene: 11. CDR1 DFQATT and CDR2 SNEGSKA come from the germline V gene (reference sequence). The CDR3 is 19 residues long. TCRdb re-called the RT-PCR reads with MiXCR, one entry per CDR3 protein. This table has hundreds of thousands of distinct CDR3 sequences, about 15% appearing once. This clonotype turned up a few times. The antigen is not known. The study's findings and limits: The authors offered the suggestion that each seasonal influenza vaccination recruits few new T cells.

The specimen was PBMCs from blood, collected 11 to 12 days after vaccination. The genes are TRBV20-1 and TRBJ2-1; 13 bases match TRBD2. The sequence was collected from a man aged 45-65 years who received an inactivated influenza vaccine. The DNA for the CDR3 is TGCAGTGCTAGCCTACTAGCGGGAGGGCCCCCGGGCTCCTACAATGAGCAGTTCTTC. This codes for CSASLLAGGPPGSYNEQFF.